This T cell receptor (beta chain) originates from a study of post-analysis software for immune sequencing data. Regarding the study as a whole: Comparison with controls showed significantly lower normalized Chao1 diversity in multiple sclerosis patients. There were four or five TRBV segments more frequent in patients than controls, and TRBV5-6, TRBV5-1 and TRBV20-1 were among them.

The germline V gene encodes CDR1 SGHRS and CDR2 YFSETQ. There are 18 residues in the CDR3. Deletions cut 4 bases from V and 5 bases from J, with 27 bases between. Built from TCR beta cDNA, the libraries had unique molecular identifiers in them. There were about 1 to 10 million T cells, and some 500,000 cDNA molecules came from them. A single record per CDR3 protein comes from TCRdb applying MiXCR to the PCR reads. The repertoire holds about 770,000 distinct CDR3 sequences, with under 60% as singletons. This clonotype was counted between two and nine times. Its antigen remains unidentified. The sequence was obtained from a girl under 18 with multiple sclerosis. Material for sequencing was blood. The gene calls are TRBV5-1 and TRBJ2-5; D perhaps matches TRBD2 (5 bases). The CDR3 DNA sequence: TGCGCCAGCAGCCCGGGCGGGCAGATTGTACTTTTAAAGGAGACCCAGTACTTC. This codes for CASSPGGQIVLLKETQYF.